Below are 18 T cell receptor beta chains sequenced from a single sample in a study of T cell repertoires in cytomegalovirus infection. Each CDR3 protein is one row after TCRdb ran MiXCR on the reads. This table has about 890,000 distinct CDR3 sequences, about 33% appearing once. Their antigens remain unidentified. Sequenced material: cultured CD8+ T cells from PBMCs, taken from culture after CMV antigen stimulation. These receptors originate from a human donor in good health (CMV status not recorded). Some clones in this sample may be carry-over from other donors' samples.

There are many counts of this clonotype. The chain combines TRBV7-8 with TRBJ2-3, with D possibly matching TRBD1 (6 bases). The ends were cut back, 10 bases at V and 3 bases at J, with 17 bases in the middle. This CDR3 spans 14 amino acids. Germline V gene sequence: CDR1 SGHVS, CDR2 FQNEAQ. CDR3 sequence: CAIRLQGGTDTQYF. The CDR3 DNA reads TGTGCCATCCGATTACAGGGTGGAACAGATACGCAGTATTTT. The full variable domain, with the rest looked up from reference TRBV7-8 and TRBJ2-3, is GAGVSQSPRYKVAKRGQDVALRCDPISGHVSLFWYQQALGQGPEFLTYFQNEAQLDKSGLPSDRFFAERPEGSVSTLKIQRTQQEDSAVYLCAIRLQGGTDTQYFGPGTRLTVL.

The genes are TRBV18 and TRBJ2-7, with D tentatively TRBD1 or TRBD2 (5 bases each). V lost 3 bases and J 0 bases, leaving 12 bases between the germline ends. Germline CDR1 reads KGHSH; CDR2 reads LQKENI. The CDR3 spans 15 residues. CDR3 in DNA: TGTGCCAGCTCACCTACGCCGGGACCCTCCTACGAGCAGTACGTC. Its translation: CASSPTPGPSYEQYV.

V is TRBV7-3 and J is TRBJ2-7; 8 bases map to TRBD1. With V trimmed by 2 bases and J by 0 bases, 9 bases remained unmatched. The CDR3 extends over 17 amino acids. Germline assignment: CDR1 SGHTA and CDR2 FQGTGA. In nucleotides, the CDR3 is TGTGCCAGCAGCTTAGTTTGTAGACAGGGGAGCTCCTACGAGCAGTACGTC. Translating gives CASSLVCRQGSSYEQYV.

The rearrangement uses TRBV27 and TRBJ2-2; 8 nucleotides align to TRBD2. The V gene end was trimmed by 10 bases and the J gene end by 1 base; junction bases not matched to a gene: 5. Germline CDR1 and CDR2: MNHEY and SMNVEV (reference sequence). CDR3 length equals 14 residues. The CDR3 here is CATSGGGNTGELFF. In DNA, the CDR3 is TGTGCCACCTCGGGGGGGGGGAACACCGGGGAGCTGTTTTTT.

The chain recombines TRBV12-3 or TRBV12-4 with TRBJ1-2; D gene uncertain. The CDR3 runs to 13 residues. Trimming took 4 bases from V and 1 from J, leaving 7 bases between them. CDR3 amino acids: CASSYTINYGYTF. The DNA of the CDR3 is TGTGCCAGCAGTTATACAATTAACTATGGCTACACCTTC.

This clonotype occurred a few times. The genes are TRBV4-1 and TRBJ2-3; 11 bases agree with TRBD2. V lost 0 bases to trimming and J lost 4 bases; unmatched junction nucleotides: 12. Germline V gene data show CDR1 as MGHRA and CDR2 as YSYEKL. The CDR3 extends over 19 amino acids. CDR3 sequence reads: CASSQEVGTPSGGSDTQYF. CDR3 nucleotides: TGCGCCAGCAGCCAAGAGGTTGGGACGCCTAGCGGGGGGTCAGATACGCAGTATTTT.

This chain joins TRBV5-6 and TRBJ1-1, with D hard to call. V gave up 5 bases and J gave up 4 bases, with 12 bases separating them. The CDR3 runs to 13 residues. Germline V gene lookup returns CDR1 SGHDT and CDR2 YYEEEE. The CDR3 nucleotides are TGTGCCAGCAGTTTCCGGGCTCCCACTGAAGCTTTCTTT. Encoded protein: CASSFRAPTEAFF.

This clonotype was observed a few times. This sequence joins TRBV29-1 and TRBJ2-5, with 9 bases lining up with TRBD1. J was trimmed by 4 bases and V by 6 bases; bases with no gene match: 15. The CDR3 loop spans 16 amino acids. In germline, CDR1 is SQVTM, CDR2 ANQGSEA. CDR3 bases: TGCAGCGTGCGGGGTACAGGGGGCAAGAAGGTAGAGACCCAGTACTTC. It yields the protein CSVRGTGGKKVETQYF.

This clonotype was counted between two and nine times. The rearrangement joins TRBV7-2 to TRBJ1-3; D gene ambiguous. Between the trimmed V and J ends, which lost 5 bases and 7 bases, there was a span of 18 bases. Germline CDR1 SGHTA, CDR2 FQGNSA. This CDR3 comprises 15 residues. The CDR3 DNA follows: TGTGCCAGCAGCCAGGACGGGATATCGAAGAACACCATATATTTT. Its translation is CASSQDGISKNTIYF.

This clonotype was seen a few times. The chain joins TRBV5-5 to TRBJ2-7; D might be TRBD1 (6 bases). Trimming took 4 bases from V and 3 from J, leaving 14 bases between them. CDR1 is SGHKS and CDR2 is YYEKEE in the germline V gene (reference sequence). The CDR3 spans 14 residues. The CDR3 protein is CASSQGGQYYEQYF. The CDR3 coding sequence is TGTGCCAGCAGCCAAGGGGGACAATACTACGAGCAGTACTTC.

The chain joins TRBV9 to TRBJ2-1; D uncertain. Trimming left V 2 bases short and J 8 bases short, with 14 bases between. This CDR3 comprises 14 residues. Germline V CDR1 and CDR2: SGDLS, YYNGEE. The DNA of the CDR3 is TGTGCCAGCAGCGTCTACTTTCAAAGGGATGAGCAGTTCTTC. Its protein product is CASSVYFQRDEQFF.

The chain uses TRBV7-3 and TRBJ1-4, with 7 bases aligning to TRBD1. The J segment lost 8 bases and the V segment lost 6 bases, leaving 9 bases of the junction unmatched. The CDR3 has 14 residues. Per germline, CDR1 SGHTA and CDR2 FQGTGA. The CDR3 loop reads CASRLTGSKEKLFF. For the CDR3, the DNA is TGTGCCAGCAGACTGACAGGGAGTAAGGAAAAACTGTTTTTT.

The rearrangement uses TRBV5-1 and TRBJ2-7, with 8 positions matching TRBD1. This CDR3 has 14 amino acids. Looked up from germline, CDR1 is SGHRS and CDR2 is YFSETQ. The trim removed 4 bases at V and 6 bases at J, leaving 9 bases unmatched. CDR3 sequence: CASSNSDRVFEQYF. The CDR3 coding sequence is TGCGCCAGCAGCAATTCGGACAGGGTGTTCGAGCAGTACTTC.

Many counts were recorded for this clonotype. This sequence joins TRBV7-9 and TRBJ2-2, with a tentative D call TRBD2 (6 bases). The length of the CDR3 is 15 residues. Germline V gene sequence: CDR1 SEHNR, CDR2 FQNEAQ (reference sequence). Trimming pared 5 bases from V and 5 bases from J, leaving 15 bases between. The CDR3, as DNA: TGTGCCAGCAGCGGAGGGATGGTACGGACCGGGGAGCTGTTTTTT. Encoded protein: CASSGGMVRTGELFF.

This clonotype was seen repeatedly, ten times or more. This chain connects TRBV7-9 to TRBJ2-5; D remains ambiguous. The CDR3 sequence is 13 residues long. Germline V lookup: CDR1 SEHNR, CDR2 FQNEAQ (reference sequence). V was clipped by 2 bases and J by 3 bases, with 7 bases between them. CDR3 coding DNA: TGTGCCAGCAGCTTATCCGAAGAAGAGACCCAGTACTTC. It encodes CASSLSEEETQYF.

The V and J genes are TRBV20-1 and TRBJ1-1; a weak D match, TRBD1 (5 bases). V lost 2 bases and J 0 bases, leaving 16 bases between the germline ends. The CDR3 runs 16 residues. CDR1 and CDR2 from the germline V gene are DFQATT and SNEGSKA (reference sequence). In nucleotides, the CDR3 is TGCAGTGCTAGAAACATCAGGGTTTATTTGAACACTGAAGCTTTCTTT. It encodes CSARNIRVYLNTEAFF.

This clonotype was recorded a few times. The chain employs TRBV2 and TRBJ2-1; the D is unclear. This CDR3 region has 14 residues. CDR1 is SNHLY, CDR2 FYNNEI, per germline. V was cut by 6 bases and J by 7 bases, with 16 bases left in between. CDR3 sequence (DNA): TGTGCCAGCAGAGAGTGGCCCCTCGTTAATGAGCAGTTCTTC. This codes for CASREWPLVNEQFF.

There are a few counts of this clonotype. The chain joins TRBV6-2 or TRBV6-3 to TRBJ2-7, with D possibly TRBD1 on 5 matching bases. V was clipped by 5 bases and J by 5 bases, with 16 bases between them. Germline-derived CDR1 and CDR2 are MNHEY and SVGEGT. This CDR3 is 14 amino acids long. CDR3 nucleotides: TGTGCCAGCAGTCTCAGGAAGGGGTTCAACGAGCAGTACGTC. Its protein is CASSLRKGFNEQYV.